One and the same sample provided the 24 T cell receptor beta chains below, sequenced in a study of cytomegalovirus exposure and HLA in healthy donors. The PCR used 60 Vbeta and 13 Jbeta primers. Sequenced by immunoSEQ multiplex PCR; TCRdb stores in-frame clones only, minus some. Of about 160,000 clones in the sample, approximately 76% were seen once. Sequencing was carried out using PBMCs. These receptors were taken from a man aged 55-75 years in good health and CMV-seronegative.

V gene TRBV28 combines with J gene TRBJ2-3; 10 bases line up with TRBD1. V lost 2 bases to trimming and J lost 0 bases; unmatched junction nucleotides: 2. This CDR3 has 16 residues. Germline CDR1 is MDHEN and CDR2 is SYDVKM. As DNA, the CDR3 is TGTGCCAGCAGTTTAGGGACAGGGGTTAGCACAGATACGCAGTATTTT. This sequence encodes CASSLGTGVSTDTQYF.

The CDR3 loop is CASSRYPGQGYEQYF. For the CDR3, the DNA is TGTGCCAGCAGTCGGTACCCGGGACAGGGCTACGAGCAGTACTTC. The V gene is TRBV27, the J gene TRBJ2-7; 9 nucleotides align to TRBD1. Germline CDR1 and CDR2: MNHEY and SMNVEV (reference sequence). V shed 5 bases and J 3 bases; nucleotides not matched to a gene: 8. There are 15 residues in the CDR3.

For this clone: The junction and the germline gene differ at one end; a read error may be behind it. V usage is TRBV7-9 and J usage is TRBJ2-2; TRBD2 matches at 11 bases. Looked up from germline, CDR1 is SEHNR and CDR2 is FQNEAQ (reference sequence). The CDR3 totals 18 residues. CDR3 coding DNA: TGTTCCAGCAGCTTAATAGCGGGAGGGGCTATTCACACCGGGGAGCTGTTTTTT. Translation: CSSSLIAGGAIHTGELFF.

This clone was seen a handful of times. The rearrangement links TRBV13 to TRBJ2-3; possible D gene TRBD1, 6 bases. This CDR3 is 17 amino acids long. The V gene lost 5 bases and the J gene lost 0 bases, with 18 bases spanning the gap. Germline V gives CDR1 PRHDT, CDR2 FYEKMQ (reference sequence). The chain's CDR3 is CASSPPDKDSSTDTQYF. The CDR3 DNA sequence: TGTGCCAGCAGCCCGCCGGACAAGGACAGTAGCACAGATACGCAGTATTTT. The full variable domain, in which reference TRBV13 and TRBJ2-3 provide the parts outside the CDR3, is AAGVIQSPRHLIKEKRETATLKCYPIPRHDTVYWYQQGPGQDPQFLISFYEKMQSDKGSIPDRFSAQQFSDYHSELNMSSLELGDSALYFCASSPPDKDSSTDTQYFGPGTRLTVL.

V gene TRBV20-1 combines with J gene TRBJ2-5; 9 bases agree with TRBD2. The CDR3 sequence is 11 residues long. The germline V gene has CDR1 DFQATT and CDR2 SNEGSKA (reference sequence). Losses at the gene ends were 7 bases for V and 3 bases for J; bases not matched to a gene: 0. The CDR3 reads CSGLAEETQYF. CDR3 sequence (DNA): TGCAGTGGACTAGCGGAAGAGACCCAGTACTTC.

This chain joins TRBV6-1 and TRBJ2-2; 15 bases fit TRBD2. This CDR3 comprises 17 residues. The J segment lost 5 bases and the V segment lost 4 bases, leaving 5 bases of the junction unmatched. The V gene's germline CDR1 is MNHNS and CDR2 SASEGT. CDR3 DNA sequence: TGTGCCAGCAGTGGGACTAGCGGGGGGGCCGGTACCGGGGAGCTGTTTTTT. Translated, it gives CASSGTSGGAGTGELFF.

Concerning this clone itself: At one end the junction does not follow the germline gene, possibly because of a read error. This chain's CDR3 is CASRVTGGLSYGQYF. The CDR3 region has the DNA TGTGCCAGTAGAGTAACAGGGGGTCTCTCCTACGGGCAGTACTTC. J is TRBJ2-7 and V is TRBV19; 8 positions match TRBD1. Germline V gene data show CDR1 as LNHDA and CDR2 as SQIVND (reference sequence). The CDR3 has 15 amino acids. Using reference TRBV19 and TRBJ2-7 for the parts outside the CDR3, the full variable domain is DGGITQSPKYLFRKEGQNVTLSCEQNLNHDAMYWYRQDPGQGLRLIYYSQIVNDFQKGDIAEGYSVSREKKESFPLTVTSAQKNPTAFYLCASRVTGGLSYGQYFGPGTRLTVT.

Here the CDR3 reads CASSLEGAGRFTDTQYF. The CDR3 DNA follows: TGTGCCAGCAGTTTGGAAGGTGCGGGTCGGTTCACAGATACGCAGTATTTT. The chain is built from TRBV27 and TRBJ2-3, with D perhaps TRBD2 (5 bases). Germline CDR1 reads MNHEY; CDR2 reads SMNVEV (reference sequence). This CDR3 is built from 17 residues. Trimming stripped 3 bases from V and 2 bases from J, with 18 bases between.

The chain couples TRBV10-1 to TRBJ2-3, with a weak D call TRBD1 (6 bases). The CDR3 has 13 residues. Germline V lookup: CDR1 WNHNN, CDR2 SYGVQD (reference sequence). V shed 5 bases and J shed 4 bases, with 10 bases lying between them. For the CDR3, the DNA is TGCGCCAGCAGTTCCAGGGGCGCAGATACGCAGTATTTT. It yields the protein CASSSRGADTQYF.

A few counts support this clone. The chain carries TRBV5-4 and TRBJ2-6, with D unclear. This CDR3 contains 12 residues. V was trimmed by 3 bases and J by 6 bases, leaving 4 bases between them. Per the germline V gene, CDR1 is SGHNT and CDR2 is YYREEE (reference sequence). CDR3 amino acids: CASSSSANVLTF. DNA for the CDR3: TGTGCCAGCAGCTCTTCGGCCAACGTCCTGACTTTC.

The gene calls are TRBV6-1 and TRBJ2-5, with D unclear. CDR1 and CDR2 from the germline V gene are MNHNS and SASEGT. V gave up 2 bases and J gave up 1 base, with 11 bases separating them. There are 15 residues in the CDR3. The CDR3 spells CASSELLGFQETQYF. The CDR3 DNA reads TGTGCCAGCAGTGAATTACTCGGGTTCCAAGAGACCCAGTACTTC.

This clone was seen a single time. This chain uses TRBV28 with TRBJ2-5; TRBD1 is a possible D gene (6 bases). The CDR3 sequence is 17 residues long. The germline V gene has CDR1 MDHEN and CDR2 SYDVKM. Deletions cut 2 bases from V and 5 bases from J, with 21 bases between. The CDR3 DNA reads TGTGCCAGCAGTTTACTAGTGGGGGCGCTTGCGGCGGAGACCCAGTACTTC. Translation: CASSLLVGALAAETQYF. The whole variable domain, remainder taken from reference TRBV28 and TRBJ2-5, is DVKVTQSSRYLVKRTGEKVFLECVQDMDHENMFWYRQDPGLGLRLIYFSYDVKMKEKGDIPEGYSVSREKKERFSLILESASTNQTSMYLCASSLLVGALAAETQYFGPGTRLLVL.

This clone was found once. The V call is TRBV6-5, the J call TRBJ1-2, with D possibly being TRBD1 (5 bases). The CDR3 runs 14 residues. Germline CDR1 and CDR2: MNHEY and SVGAGI. Trimming removed 7 bases at V and 2 bases at J, with 14 bases between. CDR3 sequence (DNA): TGTGCCAGCACTAGGGGACTGGTAAACTATGGCTACACCTTC. This sequence encodes CASTRGLVNYGYTF.

The chain employs TRBV19 and TRBJ1-2; TRBD1 aligns across 9 bases. Trimming at V came to 5 bases and at J to 6 bases, leaving 10 bases not matched to a gene. The CDR3 runs to 15 residues. Looked up from germline, CDR1 is LNHDA and CDR2 is SQIVND (reference sequence). As DNA, the CDR3 is TGTGCCAGTAGTCGACTAACCGGGACAGGGAATGGCTACACCTTC. Its protein product is CASSRLTGTGNGYTF.

The chain recombines TRBV7-9 with TRBJ2-2; the match to TRBD1 covers 11 bases. The V gene end was trimmed by 8 bases and the J gene end by 6 bases; junction bases not matched to a gene: 2. The CDR3 is 13 amino acids. Germline lookup yields CDR1 SEHNR and CDR2 FQNEAQ (reference sequence). CDR3 nucleotide sequence: TGTGCCAGCTTGGGACAGGGGGCCGGGGAGCTGTTTTTT. Protein: CASLGQGAGELFF.

This clone was recorded only once. The genes are TRBV7-8 and TRBJ2-6; 8 nucleotides agree with TRBD1. Germline-derived CDR1 and CDR2 are SGHVS and FQNEAQ. The CDR3 sequence is 17 residues long. The trim removed 5 bases at V and 0 bases at J, leaving 6 bases unmatched. CDR3 region: CASSPDRASSGANVLTF. The CDR3 DNA reads as TGTGCCAGCAGCCCGGACAGGGCAAGCTCTGGGGCCAACGTCCTGACTTTC.

V is TRBV19 and J is TRBJ2-3, with 7 positions matching TRBD2. Losses at the gene ends were 7 bases for V and 5 bases for J; bases not matched to a gene: 6. CDR1 and CDR2 from the germline V gene are LNHDA and SQIVND (reference sequence). There are 13 residues in the CDR3. The CDR3 coding sequence is TGTGCCAGTAAGGGCGGGAGATTAGATACGCAGTATTTT. Protein sequence: CASKGGRLDTQYF.

The J gene is TRBJ1-4, the V gene TRBV6-4, with TRBD1 matching 7 bases. The CDR3 spans 13 residues. The V gene end was trimmed by 8 bases and the J gene end by 10 bases; junction bases not matched to a gene: 10. Germline V gene lookup returns CDR1 MRHNA and CDR2 SNTAGT. The CDR3 is CASSGQPSGKLFF. Written as DNA, the CDR3 is TGTGCCAGCTCGGGACAGCCCTCCGGAAAACTGTTTTTT.

The CDR3, as DNA: TGTGCCAGCAGGGGTAGCGGGAGTGTTGAGACCCAGTACTTC. This sequence encodes CASRGSGSVETQYF. V usage is TRBV6-1 and J usage is TRBJ2-5, with 9 bases aligning to TRBD2. This CDR3 comprises 14 residues. J lost 5 bases, V lost 6 bases, and 7 bases had no gene match. The germline V gene encodes CDR1 MNHNS and CDR2 SASEGT.

The chain joins TRBV6-6 to TRBJ2-7; D might be TRBD1 (5 bases). V was trimmed by 5 bases and J by 3 bases, leaving 8 bases between them. CDR1 MNHNY and CDR2 SVGAGI come from the germline V gene (reference sequence). The CDR3 contains 12 residues. The CDR3 region is CASSSQGYEQYF. The CDR3 nucleotides read TGTGCCAGCAGTAGCCAGGGCTACGAGCAGTACTTC.

The chain links TRBV7-2 to TRBJ1-5, with D maybe TRBD1 (6 bases). The CDR3 spans 13 residues. V lost 1 base, J lost 8 bases, and 9 bases lay in between. Germline V gives CDR1 SGHTA, CDR2 FQGNSA. CDR3 sequence (DNA): TGTGCCAGCAGCTTAGAAGGGGGTAAGCCCCAGCATTTT. It is translated as CASSLEGGKPQHF.

The rearrangement uses TRBV9 and TRBJ2-2; tentatively, D is TRBD1 (5 bases). Trimming took off 1 base at V and 3 bases at J, with 10 bases between the two ends. CDR1 is SGDLS and CDR2 is YYNGEE in the germline V gene. This CDR3 contains 15 residues. CDR3 sequence (DNA): TGTGCCAGCAGCGTAAATCAGGGCTACACCGGGGAGCTGTTTTTT. It yields the protein CASSVNQGYTGELFF.

The chain combines TRBV27 with TRBJ2-1, with 14 positions matching TRBD2. The ends lost 4 bases at V and 6 bases at J; junction bases unmatched: 2. The CDR3 sequence is 15 residues long. Germline assignment: CDR1 MNHEY and CDR2 SMNVEV (reference sequence). CDR3 sequence (DNA): TGTGCCAGCAGTTATGGACTAGCGGGAGGCAATGAGCAGTTCTTC. Translating it yields CASSYGLAGGNEQFF.

The gene calls are TRBV18 and TRBJ2-7, with 9 bases fitting TRBD2. V was pared by 4 bases and J by 7 bases, with 8 bases of the junction left unmatched. The CDR3 is made up of 14 amino acids. The germline V gene has CDR1 KGHSH and CDR2 LQKENI. Here the CDR3 DNA reads TGTGCCAGCTCACAGGCGGGAGGGAGCCGAGAGCAGTACTTC. Translation: CASSQAGGSREQYF.